This T cell receptor beta chain originates from a study of blood T cell repertoires in COVID-19. Background on the study: Acute-phase and convalescent COVID-19 samples originated in the United States, Italy and Spain. The cDNA or gDNA used as material had been derived from T cells, B-cell-depleted T cells, or PBMCs.

The CDR3 spans 14 residues. Trimming removed 4 bases from V and 5 bases from J, with 14 bases in between. Germline CDR1 reads LNHDA; CDR2 reads SQIVND (reference sequence). Authors' data handling: By means of reference gene primer amplification, nucleated cell counts were estimated. Using immunoSEQ multiplex PCR, the repertoire was profiled, and TCRdb retains in-frame clones only, with some absent. V and J calls and clone size come straight from that table; D and trimming were deduced from the DNA. The sample carries tens of thousands of clones, less than 85% recorded once. The chain employs TRBV19 and TRBJ2-5; perhaps TRBD2 as D (5 bases). Material for sequencing was peripheral blood. The source is a man over 45 with acute or convalescent COVID-19. CDR3 loop: CASSTPGLSETQYF. CDR3 nucleotide sequence: TGTGCCAGTAGTACACCAGGACTGTCGGAGACCCAGTACTTC.